This T cell receptor (beta chain) was recovered during a study of blood T cell repertoires in COVID-19. The trim removed 5 bases at V and 7 bases at J, leaving 8 bases unmatched. The CDR3 contains 13 residues. Per germline, CDR1 GTSNPN and CDR2 SVGIG (reference sequence). Some clones are missing from TCRdb's copy, which holds only in-frame ones; the method was immunoSEQ multiplex PCR. Of more than 250,000 clones listed, 83% are singletons. The sequenced material came from peripheral blood. The TCR was taken from a woman aged 50 to 65 with acute or convalescent COVID-19. This sequence joins TRBV30 and TRBJ1-5; TRBD1 matches 7 bases. CDR3 sequence: CAWGTGANQPQHF. The CDR3 DNA sequence: TGTGCCTGGGGAACAGGGGCGAACCAGCCCCAGCATTTT.